This T cell receptor beta chain originates from a study of blood T cells in healthy people across ages. Using a J-beta primer mix together with a sample-barcoded 5' primer, a second PCR was run for about 7 to 12 cycles. TCRdb re-analysed the 5' RACE reads in MiXCR, keeping a single row per CDR3 protein. The table includes about 800,000 distinct CDR3 sequences, roughly 50% detected once. Findings and caveats of the study: A greater number of naive CD4+ cells and higher diversity distinguished long-lived donors from aged donors.

About this clonotype itself: Its specificity is not known.

V lost 8 bases and J lost 5, with 9 bases in between. Germline loops: CDR1 WSHSY, CDR2 SAAADI. This CDR3 contains 11 residues. This receptor was obtained from a man between 25 and 39 years old in good health. The sequenced material came from blood. The chain employs TRBV10-2 and TRBJ2-5; D might be TRBD1 (5 bases). CDR3 nucleotide sequence: TGCGCCAGCGGGAAGGGGGAGACCCAGTACTTC. As protein: CASGKGETQYF.